This TCR beta chain comes out of a study of radiotherapy plus CTLA-4 blockade in lung cancer. Points on this clone: The antigen is unknown.

TCRdb's copy holds only in-frame clones and misses some; the assay was immunoSEQ multiplex PCR. The table lists about 62,000 clones, roughly three quarters of them singletons. The CDR3 has 15 residues. CDR1 is SGHDN and CDR2 is FVKESK in the germline V gene. J lost 6 bases, V lost 3 bases, and 10 bases had no gene match. Broader study findings: Expansion in blood of tumor-derived TCR clones was seen after radiotherapy plus ipilimumab.

Here the sequenced sample was peripheral blood, taken from a patient treated with radiotherapy plus ipilimumab. The TCR originated in a human donor with non-small cell lung cancer who had a complete response to radiotherapy plus ipilimumab. The chain uses TRBV14 and TRBJ2-5; TRBD1 aligns across 7 bases. The CDR3 coding sequence is TGTGCCAGCAGCCACATGGGGACAGCAAAAAAGACCCAGTACTTC. Translation: CASSHMGTAKKTQYF.